Shown below are 25 T cell receptor beta chains from a single sample sequenced in a study of shared clonotypes between healthy human individuals. The repertoire was sequenced with immunoSEQ multiplex PCR; TCRdb's copy has only in-frame clones and lacks some. This sample has about 1 million clones, with 60% to 80% found just once. The sequencing input was memory CD4+ T cells sorted from blood. Subset of the sample: CD45RA-negative fraction. Receptors were obtained from a man aged 18 to 30 in good health.

This sequence joins TRBV7-9 and TRBJ2-5; 10 bases agree with TRBD1. The ends lost 3 bases at V and 5 bases at J; junction bases unmatched: 3. Germline loops: CDR1 SEHNR, CDR2 FQNEAQ (reference sequence). This CDR3 has 14 amino acids. The CDR3 region has the DNA TGTGCCAGCAGCTTGGGGACAGGGGCCGAGACCCAGTACTTC. This encodes CASSLGTGAETQYF.

The CDR3 bases are TGTGCCAGCAGTCACAAAACCCTCCGGGACTATGGCTACACCTTC. Protein product: CASSHKTLRDYGYTF. The rearrangement links TRBV5-4 to TRBJ1-2, with unresolved D. Germline CDR1 reads SGHNT; CDR2 reads YYREEE (reference sequence). Deletions cut 5 bases from V and 3 bases from J, with 17 bases between. This CDR3 contains 15 residues.

This clone showed up just a few times. This sequence joins TRBV28 and TRBJ1-2; weak D call: TRBD1 (5 bases). Between the trimmed V and J ends, which lost 5 bases and 4 bases, there was a span of 11 bases. Germline V gives CDR1 MDHEN, CDR2 SYDVKM. The CDR3 runs to 13 residues. CDR3 coding DNA: TGTGCCAGCAGTACCACAGGCGTCTATGGCTACACCTTC. Translated: CASSTTGVYGYTF.

This clone was seen ten or more times. The gene calls are TRBV30 and TRBJ2-7, with D uncertain. Germline CDR1 and CDR2: GTSNPN and SVGIG (reference sequence). V lost 0 bases, J lost 6 bases, and 15 bases lay in between. The CDR3 spans 14 residues. For the CDR3, the DNA is TGTGCCTGGAGTGTAGGGCAGGATTGGGGCGAGCAGTACTTC. Its translation: CAWSVGQDWGEQYF.

The chain joins TRBV9 to TRBJ2-5; possibly TRBD1 for D (6 bases). The CDR3 length is 14 residues. Looked up from germline, CDR1 is SGDLS and CDR2 is YYNGEE. With 2 bases removed from V and 1 base from J, the gap between germline ends came to 9 bases. CDR3 sequence reads: CASSVARGQETQYF. In DNA form, the CDR3 reads TGTGCCAGCAGCGTCGCCAGGGGCCAAGAGACCCAGTACTTC.

The V call is TRBV7-2, the J call TRBJ2-4, with 15 bases that match TRBD2. The germline V gene encodes CDR1 SGHTA and CDR2 FQGNSA. V was clipped by 8 bases and J by 1 base; unmatched bases: 3. This CDR3 contains 16 residues. CDR3 DNA: TGTGCCAGCCGAGGGACTAGCGGGAGGGCCAAAAACATTCAGTACTTC. It yields the protein CASRGTSGRAKNIQYF.

This rearrangement joins TRBV11-2 to TRBJ2-3; no clear D gene. This CDR3 is 16 amino acids long. Germline CDR1 is SGHAT and CDR2 is FQNNGV. Deletions cut 0 bases from V and 3 bases from J, with 13 bases between. The CDR3, as DNA: TGTGCCAGCAGCTTAGACGGCGGATCGAGGACAGATACGCAGTATTTT. Protein: CASSLDGGSRTDTQYF.

The chain carries TRBV30 and TRBJ1-1; tentative D call: TRBD1 (6 bases). The V and J ends lost 1 base and 5 bases respectively, with 11 bases between them. The CDR3 loop spans 13 amino acids. Germline CDR1 is GTSNPN and CDR2 is SVGIG (reference sequence). The CDR3 loop is CAWSAGAATEAFF. CDR3 in DNA: TGTGCCTGGAGTGCAGGGGCAGCAACTGAAGCTTTCTTT.

The chain is built from TRBV18 and TRBJ1-1; a possible D gene is TRBD1 (6 bases). The length of the CDR3 is 15 residues. CDR1 KGHSH and CDR2 LQKENI come from the germline V gene. V lost 6 bases and J lost 1, with 15 bases in between. This chain's CDR3 is CASSQQADRNTEAFF. In DNA form, the CDR3 reads TGTGCCAGCTCTCAACAGGCGGACAGGAACACTGAAGCTTTCTTT.

The chain recombines TRBV10-3 with TRBJ2-3; 7 bases are shared with TRBD2. This CDR3 has 14 amino acids. V trimming: 3 bases; J trimming: 4 bases; junction bases outside the gene matches: 4. Germline V gives CDR1 ENHRY, CDR2 SYGVKD. The CDR3 DNA reads as TGTGCCATCAGTGACAGCGGGACGCCAGATACGCAGTATTTT. Its translation: CAISDSGTPDTQYF.

V and J are TRBV6-5 and TRBJ1-2; 10 bases are shared with TRBD1. Germline-derived CDR1 and CDR2 are MNHEY and SVGAGI. There are 15 residues in the CDR3. J was trimmed by 4 bases and V by 0 bases; bases with no gene match: 2. The CDR3 loop is CASSYSDRGAYGYTF. The CDR3 DNA is TGTGCCAGCAGTTACTCGGACAGGGGGGCCTATGGCTACACCTTC.

This chain uses TRBV6-5 with TRBJ2-2, with D maybe TRBD1 (5 bases). V gave up 7 bases and J gave up 6 bases, with 12 bases separating them. This CDR3 region has 13 residues. The germline gives CDR1 MNHEY, CDR2 SVGAGI. CDR3 residues: CASNQGRAGELFF. CDR3 bases: TGTGCCAGCAACCAGGGAAGGGCCGGGGAGCTGTTTTTT.

A word on this clone: This may arise from a read error, as a much more abundant clone is one base away. V gene TRBV7-8 combines with J gene TRBJ1-1, with 9 bases matching TRBD1. The CDR3 consists of 14 residues. The germline CDR1 and CDR2 sequences are SGHVS and FQNEAQ. J was trimmed by 1 base and V by 5 bases; bases with no gene match: 2. The CDR3 here is CASSLGQGNTEAFF. Written as DNA, the CDR3 is TGTGCCAGCAGCCTGGGACAGGGGAACACTGAAGCTTTCTTT.

As regards this clone: Other nucleotide sequences in the sample specify the same CDR3. The rearrangement links TRBV30 to TRBJ2-7; unclear D gene. CDR1 is GTSNPN and CDR2 is SVGIG in the germline V gene (reference sequence). This CDR3 spans 11 amino acids. V lost 1 base and J lost 3, with 4 bases in between. CDR3 bases: TGTGCCTGGAGTGCCAACTACGAGCAGTACTTC. It specifies CAWSANYEQYF.

As for this clone: At the DNA level, this CDR3 is encoded by other sequences in the same sample as well. Here the CDR3 DNA reads TGTGCCAGCAGTTACGGGACAGGAGGCTATGGCTACACCTTC. Encoded protein: CASSYGTGGYGYTF. The chain joins TRBV6-5 to TRBJ1-2; 8 bases are shared with TRBD1. V trimming: 2 bases; J trimming: 4 bases; junction bases outside the gene matches: 3. The germline CDR1 and CDR2 sequences are MNHEY and SVGAGI. The CDR3 is made up of 14 amino acids.

This sequence joins TRBV7-2 and TRBJ2-1, with D possibly TRBD2 on 6 matching bases. The V end lost 1 base, the J end lost 5 bases, and 12 bases lay between the germline ends. The germline V gene has CDR1 SGHTA and CDR2 FQGNSA. The CDR3 is made up of 15 amino acids. The CDR3 coding sequence is TGTGCCAGCAGCTTAGTGGGGACTGGTAACAATGAGCAGTTCTTC. Protein product: CASSLVGTGNNEQFF.

The chain has TRBV29-1 and TRBJ2-5; D is uncertain. The DNA matches TRBJ2-7 better at its end, which makes the J call doubtful. This CDR3 has 12 amino acids. Germline CDR1 SQVTM, CDR2 ANQGSEA. DNA of the CDR3: TGCAGCGTTTCGGTTTCGGCCTACGAGCAGTACTTC. Amino acid sequence: CSVSVSAYEQYF.

This chain links TRBV28 with TRBJ2-3; the D is unclear. Germline CDR1 MDHEN, CDR2 SYDVKM. Trimming took off 4 bases at V and 1 base at J, with 12 bases between the two ends. The CDR3 is made up of 15 amino acids. The DNA for the CDR3 is TGTGCCAGCAGTTCGGCGGCCAGCGGCACAGATACGCAGTATTTT. Protein sequence: CASSSAASGTDTQYF.

The V and J genes are TRBV2 and TRBJ2-5, with 7 positions matching TRBD1. The trim removed 3 bases at V and 0 bases at J, leaving 4 bases unmatched. The CDR3 has 15 residues. Germline V gives CDR1 SNHLY, CDR2 FYNNEI. The CDR3 reads CASSDQGVYQETQYF. The CDR3 coding sequence is TGTGCCAGCAGTGATCAGGGGGTATACCAAGAGACCCAGTACTTC.

The chain has TRBV18 and TRBJ2-7; 7 bases align to TRBD1. The trim removed 6 bases at V and 5 bases at J, leaving 10 bases unmatched. The CDR3 spans 14 residues. CDR1 is KGHSH and CDR2 is LQKENI in the germline V gene. The CDR3 loop reads CASSPQTGTDEQYF. For the CDR3, the DNA is TGTGCCAGCTCCCCTCAGACAGGGACGGACGAGCAGTACTTC.

This clone was seen a single time. This chain links TRBV30 with TRBJ2-7, with D unresolved. The CDR3 has 12 amino acids. V lost 7 bases to trimming and J lost 4 bases, with 14 bases between them. Germline CDR1 GTSNPN, CDR2 SVGIG (reference sequence). The CDR3 is CAFGGILYEQYF. CDR3 coding DNA: TGTGCCTTCGGTGGGATCCTATACGAGCAGTACTTC. Drawing the rest from reference TRBV30 and TRBJ2-7, the complete variable domain is SQTIHQWPATLVQPVGSPLSLECTVEGTSNPNLYWYRQAAGRGLQLLFYSVGIGQISSEVPQNLSASRPQDRQFILSSKKLLLSDSGFYLCAFGGILYEQYFGPGTRLTVT.

Of note for this clone: Germline is not matched at one junction end, which may reflect a read error. This chain connects TRBV30 to TRBJ1-3, with D possibly being TRBD1 (5 bases). The CDR3 length is 12 residues. Germline V lookup: CDR1 GTSNPN, CDR2 SVGIG (reference sequence). This CDR3 is CAWSGANRVPRF. CDR3 sequence (DNA): TGTGCCTGGAGCGGGGCAAACCGGGTCCCCCGGTTT.

The chain uses TRBV5-5 and TRBJ2-5; the D call may be TRBD1 or TRBD2 (5 bases each). Trimming pared 0 bases from V and 5 bases from J, leaving 14 bases between. CDR3 length: 15 residues. Germline V gene data show CDR1 as SGHKS and CDR2 as YYEKEE (reference sequence). The CDR3 loop is CASSLAVVGPETQYF. CDR3 DNA sequence: TGTGCCAGCAGCTTGGCCGTGGTGGGACCGGAGACCCAGTACTTC.

This chain connects TRBV20-1 to TRBJ2-3, with D perhaps matching TRBD2 (6 bases). There are 11 residues in the CDR3. The germline V gene encodes CDR1 DFQATT and CDR2 SNEGSKA (reference sequence). The V end lost 5 bases, the J end lost 7 bases, and 10 bases lay between the germline ends. CDR3 in DNA: TGCAGTGCTGGGACTGTTAATACGCAGTATTTT. Its protein product is CSAGTVNTQYF.

This clone has a single count. This rearrangement joins TRBV2 to TRBJ1-6; TRBD1 agrees at 9 bases. Per the germline V gene, CDR1 is SNHLY and CDR2 is FYNNEI. The length of the CDR3 is 15 residues. V gave up 7 bases and J gave up 9 bases; unmatched junction bases: 10. CDR3 nucleotide sequence: TGTGCCAGCAATATTGGACAGGGGATCGGTTCACCCCTCCACTTT. Translated, it gives CASNIGQGIGSPLHF.